The rows below give T cell receptor beta chains drawn from one sample of a study of tumor-infiltrating lymphocytes in primary liver carcinoma. Each CDR3 protein is one row after TCRdb ran MiXCR on the multiplex PCR reads. The sample has 100,000 or so distinct CDR3 sequences; around 83% are singletons. The sequenced sample consisted of liver tumor tissue from sampling region 3. The origin of the receptors is a man between 35 and 55 years old with primary liver carcinoma and hepatitis B virus infection. CDR3s include the opening cysteine and the closing phenylalanine or tryptophan. A D gene is named only where the DNA matches it firmly. Some rows mark clone size as missing; the rest say once, few, many or name a class of expanded clone.

DNA | CDR3 | D | J | V | size
TGCAGCGTTGTCTTAGGAGGCAGGGGCAGAAACATTCAGTACTTC | CSVVLGGRGRNIQYF | NA | TRBJ2-4 | TRBV29-1 | NA
TGCAACATAATTTACGGGCGGGGCATTCAGTACTTC | CNIIYGRGIQYF | NA | TRBJ2-4 | TRBV29-1 | NA
TGTGCCAGTAGCTTAGGGGTGGACACTGAAGCTTTCTTT | CASSLGVDTEAFF | NA | TRBJ1-1 | TRBV11-3 | few
TGTGTCAGCAGCCGAAGCGGTCCTTCCTACAATGAGCAATTCTTC | CVSSRSGPSYNEQFF | NA | TRBJ2-1 | TRBV5-5 | NA
TGCAGCGTTGGTAGCTACAGGCAGTACTTC | CSVGSYRQYF | NA | TRBJ2-7 | TRBV29-1 | NA
TGTGCCAGGAGCTTACACGTGGACAGGGGCCTTGGTAATGAGCCGTTCTTC | CARSLHVDRGLGNEPFF | TRBD1 | TRBJ2-1 | TRBV5-5 | NA
TGTGCCAGCAGAACAGAGGAGGAGACTGAAGCTTTCTTT | CASRTEEETEAFF | NA | TRBJ1-1 | TRBV6-5 | NA
TGCAGTGCTTACCGGATGGGTGATCAGCCCCAGCATTTT | CSAYRMGDQPQHF | NA | TRBJ1-5 | TRBV20-1 | NA
TGTGCCAGTAGTACCGCCGGAGAGAGGCGTGGCTACACCTTC | CASSTAGERRGYTF | NA | TRBJ1-2 | TRBV12-3/TRBV12-4 | NA
TGTGCCAGCAGCTTCAGCGGGGGACCGGCATATGAGCAGTTCTTC | CASSFSGGPAYEQFF | TRBD2 | TRBJ2-1 | TRBV6-5 | NA